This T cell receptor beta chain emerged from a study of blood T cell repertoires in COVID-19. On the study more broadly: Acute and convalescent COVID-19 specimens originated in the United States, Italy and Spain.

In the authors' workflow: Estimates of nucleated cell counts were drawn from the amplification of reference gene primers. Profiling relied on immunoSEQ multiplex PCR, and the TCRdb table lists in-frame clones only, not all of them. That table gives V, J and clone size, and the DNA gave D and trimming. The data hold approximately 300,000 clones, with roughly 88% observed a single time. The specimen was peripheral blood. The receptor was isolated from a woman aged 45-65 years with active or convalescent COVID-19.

CDR3 nucleotide sequence: TGCGCCAGCAGCCCACTCGCTCAGGGACTATCAGACGAGCAGTACTTC. Its protein is CASSPLAQGLSDEQYF. This rearrangement joins TRBV5-1 to TRBJ2-7, with 7 bases matching TRBD2. Losses at the gene ends were 4 bases for V and 5 bases for J; bases not matched to a gene: 15. Germline CDR1 is SGHRS and CDR2 is YFSETQ. The CDR3 covers 16 residues.